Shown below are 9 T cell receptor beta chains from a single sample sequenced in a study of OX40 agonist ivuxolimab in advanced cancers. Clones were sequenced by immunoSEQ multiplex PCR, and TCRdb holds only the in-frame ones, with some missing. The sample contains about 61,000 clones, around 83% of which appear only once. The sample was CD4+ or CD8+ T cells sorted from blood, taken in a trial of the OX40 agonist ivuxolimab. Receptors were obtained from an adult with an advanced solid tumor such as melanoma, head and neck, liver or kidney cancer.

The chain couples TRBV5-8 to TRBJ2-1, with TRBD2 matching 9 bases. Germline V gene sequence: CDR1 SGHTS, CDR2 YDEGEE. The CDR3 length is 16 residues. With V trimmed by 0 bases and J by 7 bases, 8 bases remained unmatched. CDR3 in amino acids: CASSLGTAGGLNEQFF. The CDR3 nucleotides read TGTGCCAGCAGCTTGGGAACCGCGGGGGGGCTTAATGAGCAGTTCTTC.

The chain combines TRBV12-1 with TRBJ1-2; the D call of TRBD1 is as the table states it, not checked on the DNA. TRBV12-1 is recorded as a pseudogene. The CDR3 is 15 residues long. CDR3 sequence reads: CASSFGHDRDYGYTF. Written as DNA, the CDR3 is TGTGCCAGCAGCTTTGGGCATGACAGGGACTATGGCTACACCTTC.

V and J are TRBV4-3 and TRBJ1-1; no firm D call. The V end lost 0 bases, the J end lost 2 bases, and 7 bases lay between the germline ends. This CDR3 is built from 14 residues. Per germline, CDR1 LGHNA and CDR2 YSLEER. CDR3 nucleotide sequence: TGCGCCAGCAGCCAAGATGTGGTCAACACTGAAGCTTTCTTT. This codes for CASSQDVVNTEAFF.

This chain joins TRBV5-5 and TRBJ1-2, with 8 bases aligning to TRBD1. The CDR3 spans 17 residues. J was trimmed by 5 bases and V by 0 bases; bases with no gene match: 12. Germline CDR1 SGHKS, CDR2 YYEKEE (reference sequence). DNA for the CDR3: TGTGCCAGCAGCTTGGCCCCTTCGGCAGGGGGCGAGTATGGCTACACCTTC. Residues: CASSLAPSAGGEYGYTF.

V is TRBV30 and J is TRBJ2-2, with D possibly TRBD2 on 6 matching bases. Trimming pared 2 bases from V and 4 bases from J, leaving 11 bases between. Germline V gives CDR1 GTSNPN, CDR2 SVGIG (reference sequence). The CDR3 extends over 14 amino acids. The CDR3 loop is CAWSKAGITGELFF. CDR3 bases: TGTGCCTGGAGTAAAGCGGGCATCACCGGGGAGCTGTTTTTT.

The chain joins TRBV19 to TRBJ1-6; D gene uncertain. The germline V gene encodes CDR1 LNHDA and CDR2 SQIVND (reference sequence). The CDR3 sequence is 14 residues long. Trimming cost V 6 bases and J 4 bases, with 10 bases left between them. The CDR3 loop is CASRELEYNSPLHF. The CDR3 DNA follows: TGTGCCAGTAGGGAACTGGAGTATAATTCACCCCTCCACTTT.

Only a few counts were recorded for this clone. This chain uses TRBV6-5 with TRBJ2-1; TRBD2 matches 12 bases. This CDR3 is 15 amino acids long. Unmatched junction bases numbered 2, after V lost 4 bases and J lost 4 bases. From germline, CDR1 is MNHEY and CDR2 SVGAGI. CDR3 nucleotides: TGTGCCAGCAGTTCTCTAGCGGGGGGGTACAATGAGCAGTTCTTC. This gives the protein CASSSLAGGYNEQFF.

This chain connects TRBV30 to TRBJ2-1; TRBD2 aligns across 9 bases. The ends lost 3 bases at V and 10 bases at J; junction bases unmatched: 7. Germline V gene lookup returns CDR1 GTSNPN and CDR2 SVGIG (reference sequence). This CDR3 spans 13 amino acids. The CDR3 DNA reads TGTGCCTGGAGCAGTATAGCGGGGGCCGAGCAGTTCTTC. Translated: CAWSSIAGAEQFF.

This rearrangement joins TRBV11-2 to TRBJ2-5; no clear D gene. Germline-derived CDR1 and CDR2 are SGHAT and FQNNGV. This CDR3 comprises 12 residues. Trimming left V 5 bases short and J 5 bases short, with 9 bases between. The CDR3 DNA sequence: TGTGCCAGCAGCCAGGCCGGCGAGACCCAGTACTTC. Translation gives CASSQAGETQYF.